The TCR beta chain described here comes from a study of blood T cell repertoires in COVID-19. Germline CDR1 and CDR2: ENHRY and SYGVKD. The CDR3 is 16 residues long. J was trimmed by 3 bases and V by 1 base; bases with no gene match: 8. Sequencing was performed with immunoSEQ multiplex PCR; in TCRdb, only in-frame clones are kept and a portion is missing. The data contain 90,000 to 120,000 clones, about 85% of them singletons. V gene TRBV10-3 combines with J gene TRBJ1-2; TRBD1 agrees at 7 bases. This sequence was found in a human donor in a cohort sampled during active COVID-19. Material: peripheral blood. CDR3 DNA sequence: TGTGCCATCAGTGAGTTGATGGGACAGAGATACTATGGCTACACCTTC. As protein: CAISELMGQRYYGYTF.